This record concerns one TCR beta chain sequence. The sample is drawn from a study of blood T cell repertoires in COVID-19. Study-level information: Samples taken during acute and convalescent COVID-19 were collected in the United States, Italy and Spain. The cDNA or gDNA used as material had been derived from T cells, B-cell-depleted T cells, or PBMCs.

The authors' processing: Estimates of nucleated cell counts were drawn from the amplification of reference gene primers. The table came from immunoSEQ multiplex PCR; TCRdb's copy has only in-frame clones and leaves some out. V and J calls and clone size are given by that table; D and trimming were obtained from the DNA. The table shows about 140,000 clones, with approximately 85% occurring only once. This CDR3 has 18 residues. CDR1 and CDR2 from the germline V gene are SGDLS and YYNGEE. V shed 0 bases, J shed 6 bases, and the junction held 13 bases outside the gene matches. Sequenced material: peripheral blood. V gene TRBV9 combines with J gene TRBJ1-3; the match to TRBD1 covers 9 bases. This TCR was sampled from a man aged 50-60 years with acute or convalescent COVID-19. Here the CDR3 reads CASSVDPLGTGSINTIYF. DNA for the CDR3: TGTGCCAGCAGCGTAGACCCCCTCGGGACAGGGTCAATAAACACCATATATTTT.